This TCR beta chain is drawn from a study of blood T cell repertoires in COVID-19 (dated by TCRdb to 2020 to 2021). With respect to the entire study: Collaborator samples came from the United States, Italy and Spain and covered acute and convalescent phases of COVID-19. The material from the prospective study consisted of cDNA or gDNA derived from T cells, B-cell-depleted T cells, or PBMCs. The dataset comprised deeply sampled blood TCRbeta repertoires from subjects exposed to, actively infected with, or recovered from COVID-19. The repertoires were released in a freely available public database meant as a resource for research on the immune response to SARS-CoV-2. The samples were drawn from two sources: the first 160 participants of the ongoing ImmuneRACE study, and 950 to 1,500 subjects contributed by 6 global collaborators. Sample metadata almost always included a de-identified subject ID, COVID-19 status, age in years and sex. HLA class I and class II types, where available, came from metadata supplied by the sample provider rather than from assay-based typing.

Reading from cysteine to phenylalanine, the CDR3 counts 15 amino acids. Only the CDR3 portion is preserved as DNA: 45 bases, with reading frame beginning at the first base. The germline V gene yields SGDLS for CDR1 and YYNGEE for CDR2. V is cut by 3 bases and J by 7 bases, and the space between the germline ends is 19 bases. Findings and caveats that apply to the study as a whole: The quantity of clinical and demographic metadata differed by source and by participant and was supplied without curation.

The immunoSEQ Assay, a bias-controlled multiplex PCR, was used to amplify TCRbeta CDR3 regions from genomic DNA. The paper's processing steps were these. The number of nucleated cells in each sample was estimated by amplification of reference gene primers within the assay. To quantify the absolute abundance of each unique TCRbeta CDR3 rearrangement, sequence reads were collapsed and filtered. For each sample, productive Simpson clonality was calculated by taking the square root of Simpson's diversity index across productive rearrangements. This immuneACCESS table, as held by TCRdb, lists in-frame sequences with V and J called but not all clones. Of the missing ones, under half trace to an unresolved V gene in checked studies; the others have no known cause. V and J calls and clone size are given by that table; D and trimming were obtained from the DNA. This sample holds around 140,000 clones; around 87% were observed only once. The top ten clones comprise over 35% of the sample.

A second Seattle source provided samples from volunteer blood donors who had recovered from COVID-19. Each collaborating institution followed its own protocols to collect whole blood in K2EDTA tubes. For TCRbeta analysis, collaborators shipped samples in one of three forms: frozen whole blood, isolated PBMCs, or DNA extracted from either of those sample types. Comment on this clone: Its antigen specificity is not known. The sample holds no much larger clone one base away, and base qualities are not on file.

This sequence originates from a man in his fifties or sixties who had recovered from COVID-19. The sequenced sample was peripheral blood. The V and J genes are TRBV9 and TRBJ1-2, and TRBD1 may be the D gene, going by 5 matching bases. In nucleotides, the sequence is TGTGCCAGCAGCGGGCCCTCACAGGCCGCGGCTGGCTACACCTTC. It is translated as CASSGPSQAAAGYTF.